This T cell receptor (beta chain) was sequenced in a study of blood T cell repertoires in COVID-19. Overall study: PBMCs, B-cell-depleted T cells, or T cells were the source of the cDNA or gDNA that made up the material.

In the authors' workflow: It was from reference gene primer amplification that nucleated cell counts were estimated. Profiling relied on immunoSEQ multiplex PCR, and the TCRdb table lists in-frame clones only, not all of them. The V and J calls and clone size are taken from that table; D and trimming were inferred from the DNA. The sample yields 240,000 or so clones, approximately 90% seen once. Germline loops: CDR1 MGHRA, CDR2 YSYEKL. CDR3 length: 15 residues. V was cut by 1 base and J by 1 base, with 10 bases left in between. The chain joins TRBV4-1 to TRBJ1-1; no clear D. Sequencing was carried out using PBMCs or T cells enriched from blood (not recorded which). The receptor was isolated from a man between 50 and 59 years old who had been exposed to COVID-19. This CDR3 is CASSQGIAENTEAFF. CDR3 coding DNA: TGCGCCAGCAGCCAAGGTATTGCAGAGAACACTGAAGCTTTCTTT.